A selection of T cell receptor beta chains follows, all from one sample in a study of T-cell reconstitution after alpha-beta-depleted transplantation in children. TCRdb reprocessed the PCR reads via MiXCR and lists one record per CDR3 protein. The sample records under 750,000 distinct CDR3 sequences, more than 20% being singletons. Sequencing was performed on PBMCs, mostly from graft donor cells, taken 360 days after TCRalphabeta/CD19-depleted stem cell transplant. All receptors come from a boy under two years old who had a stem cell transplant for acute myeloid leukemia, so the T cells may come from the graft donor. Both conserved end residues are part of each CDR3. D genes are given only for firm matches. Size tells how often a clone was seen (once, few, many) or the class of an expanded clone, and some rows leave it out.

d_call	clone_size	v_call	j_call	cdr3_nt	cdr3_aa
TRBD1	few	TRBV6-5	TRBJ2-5	TGTGCCAGCAGTTTCCACCAGGGGGTTGAGACCCAGTACTTC	CASSFHQGVETQYF
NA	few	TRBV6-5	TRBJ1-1	TGTGCCAGCAGTTACTCGATTCGGGGGCCGGATGAAGCTTTCTTT	CASSYSIRGPDEAFF
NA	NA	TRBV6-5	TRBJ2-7	TGTGCCAGCAGTTATGGACAGCGAAGCTACGAGCAGTACTTC	CASSYGQRSYEQYF
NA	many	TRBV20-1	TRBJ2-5	TGCAGTGCTATGGGCCGGCAAGAGACCCAGTACTTC	CSAMGRQETQYF
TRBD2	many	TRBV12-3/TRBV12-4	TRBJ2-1	TGTGCCAGCAGCCGTGGGGCTAGCGGGTCCAACAATGAGCAGTTCTTC	CASSRGASGSNNEQFF
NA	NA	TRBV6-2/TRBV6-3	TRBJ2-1	TGTGCCAGCAGTTATGGGAGTGTCAAGTTCTTC	CASSYGSVKFF
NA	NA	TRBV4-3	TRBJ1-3	TGCGCCAGCAGCCAACAGCCCGTCCCAGGAAACACCATATATTTT	CASSQQPVPGNTIYF
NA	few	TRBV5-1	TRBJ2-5	TGCGCCAGCAGCTTGGCCCGCAGTAGGGAGACCCAGTACTTC	CASSLARSRETQYF
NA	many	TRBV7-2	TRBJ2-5	TGTGCCAGCAGCCTTGGACTACCGCGGGAGACCCAGTACTTC	CASSLGLPRETQYF
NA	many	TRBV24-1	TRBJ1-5	TGTGCCACCAGTGATTTGACGAGCGGGCAGCCCCAGCATTTT	CATSDLTSGQPQHF
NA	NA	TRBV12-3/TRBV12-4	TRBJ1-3	TGTGCCAGCAGTTTGCTTGACTCTGGAAACACCATATATTTT	CASSLLDSGNTIYF
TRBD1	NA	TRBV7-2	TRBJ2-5	TGTGCCAGCAGCTTGATGGACAGGGTGGCAGAGACCCAGTACTTC	CASSLMDRVAETQYF
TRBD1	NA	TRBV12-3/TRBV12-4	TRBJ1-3	TGTGCCAGCAGTTTTGTGACAGGGTATGGAAACACCATATATTTT	CASSFVTGYGNTIYF
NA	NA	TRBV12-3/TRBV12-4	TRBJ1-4	TGTGCCAGCAGTCCCCAAGGGGGAGGATTAATGTGGGAAAAACTGTTTTTT	CASSPQGGGLMWEKLFF
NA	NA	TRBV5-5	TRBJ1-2	TGTGCCAGCGGGCCTACCATAGAACTTAACTATGGCTACACCTTC	CASGPTIELNYGYTF
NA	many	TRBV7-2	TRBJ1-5	TGTGCCAGCAGCTTAGCCAGCACCTATAGCAATCAGCCCCAGCATTTT	CASSLASTYSNQPQHF
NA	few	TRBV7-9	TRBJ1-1	TGTGCCAGCAGACGCGTCGGGACCAACACTGAAGCTTTCTTT	CASRRVGTNTEAFF
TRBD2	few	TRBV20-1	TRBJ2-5	TGCAGTACTAGAACTGTCGGGAGGGGCCAAGAGACCCAGTACTTC	CSTRTVGRGQETQYF
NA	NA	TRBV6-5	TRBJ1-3	TGTGCCAGCAGTTATGCGGGGGATGGAAACACCATATATTTT	CASSYAGDGNTIYF
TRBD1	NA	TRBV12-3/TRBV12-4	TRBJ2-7	TGTGCCAGCAGAAAAAACAGGGGGCTTGAGGAGCAGTACTTC	CASRKNRGLEEQYF
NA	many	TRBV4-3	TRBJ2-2	TGCGCCAGCAGCCTCCTGGACGTCCCCGGGGAGCTGTTTTTT	CASSLLDVPGELFF
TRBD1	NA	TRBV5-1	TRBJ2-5	TGCGCCAGCAGACTTCTGGGGGACAGTTTAGGAGAGACCCAGTACTTC	CASRLLGDSLGETQYF
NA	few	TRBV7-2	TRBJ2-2	TGTGCCAGCAGCCTCGGACAGTCCACCGGGGAGCTGTTTTTT	CASSLGQSTGELFF
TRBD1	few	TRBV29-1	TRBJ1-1	TGCAGCGTAGGGGACAGTTGGAACACTGAAGCTTTCTTT	CSVGDSWNTEAFF
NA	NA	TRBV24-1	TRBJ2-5	TGTGCCACCAGTGATTTAAAGGCAGGGGGGCGAGAGACCCAGTACTTC	CATSDLKAGGRETQYF
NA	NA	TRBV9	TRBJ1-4	TGTGCCAGCAGCGTCCAACAGGGTGCTAATGAAAAACTGTTTTTT	CASSVQQGANEKLFF
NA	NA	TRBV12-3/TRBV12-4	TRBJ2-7	TGTGCCAGCAGTTTCGACGCGGGGACGGGTGAGCAGTACTTC	CASSFDAGTGEQYF
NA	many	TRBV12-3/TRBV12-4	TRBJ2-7	TGTGCCAGCAGTTCCCTACTACAGGGAGACTACGAGCAGTACTTC	CASSSLLQGDYEQYF
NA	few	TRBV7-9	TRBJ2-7	TGTGCCAGCAGCTTACTTGATTGGGAGCAGTACTTC	CASSLLDWEQYF
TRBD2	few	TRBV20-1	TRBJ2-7	TGCAGTGCCACACCACTAGCGGGGGCCCTCTACGAGCAGTACTTC	CSATPLAGALYEQYF
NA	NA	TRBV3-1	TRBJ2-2	TGTGCCAGCAACCCGTCTATAGGGGGTAGCACCGGGGAGCTGTTTTTT	CASNPSIGGSTGELFF
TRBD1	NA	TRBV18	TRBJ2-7	TGTGCCAGCTCACCGAGACTCCGGGACAGAGCCTACGAGCAGTACTTC	CASSPRLRDRAYEQYF
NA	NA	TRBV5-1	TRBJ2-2	TGCGCCAGCAGCTTGGAGGGCAGGGCAACCGGGGAGCTGTTTTTT	CASSLEGRATGELFF
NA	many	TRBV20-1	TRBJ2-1	TGCAGTGCATCGTATAGGGCCCAGCAGTTCTTC	CSASYRAQQFF
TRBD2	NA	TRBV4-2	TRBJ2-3	TGTGCCAGCACCTTTCTCGGGGGGGTGAGCACAGATACGCAGTATTTT	CASTFLGGVSTDTQYF
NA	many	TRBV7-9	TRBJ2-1	TGTGCCAGCACCAGGGGAAAGTCCGAATACAATGAGCAGTTCTTC	CASTRGKSEYNEQFF
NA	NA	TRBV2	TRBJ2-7	TGTGCCAGCAGTGAAGGGGACGGTTCATACGAGCAGTACTTC	CASSEGDGSYEQYF
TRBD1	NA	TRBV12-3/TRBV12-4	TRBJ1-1	TGTGCCAGCAGTTTACAGGGACAGGGTCTACCTGAAGCTTTCTTT	CASSLQGQGLPEAFF
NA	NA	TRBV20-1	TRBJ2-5	TGCAGTGCTTTAGCGAGGGAGACCCAGTACTTC	CSALARETQYF
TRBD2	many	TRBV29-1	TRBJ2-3	TGCAGCGTGACCGGGACTAGCGGGGGGCTAGATACGCAGTATTTT	CSVTGTSGGLDTQYF